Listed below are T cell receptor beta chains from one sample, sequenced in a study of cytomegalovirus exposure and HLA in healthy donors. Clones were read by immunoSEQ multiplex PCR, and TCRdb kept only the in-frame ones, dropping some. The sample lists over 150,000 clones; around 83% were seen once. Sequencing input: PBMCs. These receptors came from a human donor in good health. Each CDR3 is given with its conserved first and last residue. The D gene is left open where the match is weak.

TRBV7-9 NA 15 CASSSQFDSNQPQHF
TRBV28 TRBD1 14 CASRRTGLTGELFF
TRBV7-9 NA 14 CASSHAGGNQPQHF
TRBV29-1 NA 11 CSVAFSYEQYF
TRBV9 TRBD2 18 CASSVTSGMGGEADTQYF
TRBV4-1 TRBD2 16 CASSQVGLAGVETQYF
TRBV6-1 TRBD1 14 CASSERDRDYGYTF
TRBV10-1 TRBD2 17 CASSESEAGGPTGELFF
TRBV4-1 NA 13 CASSRDTNYGYTF
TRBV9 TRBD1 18 CASSVGSGTGRSTGELFF
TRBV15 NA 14 CATSRDGKGDEQFF
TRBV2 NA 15 CASSEGYRVGEKLFF
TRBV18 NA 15 CASSPTTSHWNIQYF
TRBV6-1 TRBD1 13 CASSELQGNTIYF
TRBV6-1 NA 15 CASSEAPGVAYEQYF
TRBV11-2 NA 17 CASSFRGYRLSGNTIYF
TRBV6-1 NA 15 CASRRGTVEHDGYTF
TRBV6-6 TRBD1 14 CASRVAGGIETQYF
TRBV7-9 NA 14 CASSLAGGSYEQYF
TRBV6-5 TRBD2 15 CASSRTSGRRDTQYF
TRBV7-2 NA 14 CASKSQGVDYGYTF
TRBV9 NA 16 CASSVGGFWRDTEAFF
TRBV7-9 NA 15 CASSLSSYLNTEAFF
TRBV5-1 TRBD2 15 CASSLDGRAADTQYF
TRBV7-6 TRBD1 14 CASSFTPDRAEAFF
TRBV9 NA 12 CASSLTGSEQYF
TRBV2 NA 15 CASSELNRANSPLHF
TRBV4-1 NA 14 CASSRNQGLTEAFF
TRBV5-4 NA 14 CASSLARGSDGYTF
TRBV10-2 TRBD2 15 CASIPTSGVSDEQFF
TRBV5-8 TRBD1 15 CASSDGTGGYQPQHF
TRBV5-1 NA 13 CASSVDTYQPQHF
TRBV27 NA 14 CASSLLPSYQPQHF
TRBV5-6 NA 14 CASSLKTVPYGYTF
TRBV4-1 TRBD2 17 CASSHRTLSGGAETQYF
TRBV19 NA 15 CASSIRGETNEKLFF
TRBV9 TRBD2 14 CASSGGLTNNEQFF
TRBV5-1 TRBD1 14 CASSYHTDRGVLTF
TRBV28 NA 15 CASSLLGGVNYGYTF
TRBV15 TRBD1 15 CATSRDRGLLQPQHF
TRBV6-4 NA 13 CASSEGRATEAFF
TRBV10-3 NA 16 CAISESGAITNSPLHF
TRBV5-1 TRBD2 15 CASSYEVAGVETQYF
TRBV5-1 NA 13 CASPDEGPYEQYF